This TCR beta chain comes out of a study of cytomegalovirus exposure and HLA in healthy donors. Study-wide background: Counted in an early data release were tens of millions of unique TCRs from HLA-typed donors.

This CDR3 is built from 15 residues. V lost 5 bases to trimming and J lost 1 base, with 12 bases between them. Germline loops: CDR1 MNHEY, CDR2 SVGAGI. This clone was observed a handful of times. Antigen unknown. PCR used 60 Vbeta primers and 13 Jbeta primers. Clones were read by immunoSEQ multiplex PCR, and TCRdb kept only the in-frame ones, dropping some. Of roughly 180,000 clones in the sample, roughly a tenth are singletons; the top ten hold about 1.2%. In nominal health when sampled, donors likely had unrecorded immune exposures nonetheless. Study-level findings and limits: Donors were assumed by presence/absence analyses to have roughly uniform sequencing depth. An ancestry cluster, one associated with Asian ancestry, reportedly showed fewer N-insertions than the roughly 700-donor mean in a later analysis.

Input material: PBMCs. The chain combines TRBV6-5 with TRBJ1-5; D not resolved. This receptor was obtained from a woman aged 25 to 39 in good health and CMV-seropositive. The CDR3, as DNA: TGTGCCAGCAGTCCGGATGAGGAAAGCAATCAGCCCCAGCATTTT. Its translation is CASSPDEESNQPQHF.